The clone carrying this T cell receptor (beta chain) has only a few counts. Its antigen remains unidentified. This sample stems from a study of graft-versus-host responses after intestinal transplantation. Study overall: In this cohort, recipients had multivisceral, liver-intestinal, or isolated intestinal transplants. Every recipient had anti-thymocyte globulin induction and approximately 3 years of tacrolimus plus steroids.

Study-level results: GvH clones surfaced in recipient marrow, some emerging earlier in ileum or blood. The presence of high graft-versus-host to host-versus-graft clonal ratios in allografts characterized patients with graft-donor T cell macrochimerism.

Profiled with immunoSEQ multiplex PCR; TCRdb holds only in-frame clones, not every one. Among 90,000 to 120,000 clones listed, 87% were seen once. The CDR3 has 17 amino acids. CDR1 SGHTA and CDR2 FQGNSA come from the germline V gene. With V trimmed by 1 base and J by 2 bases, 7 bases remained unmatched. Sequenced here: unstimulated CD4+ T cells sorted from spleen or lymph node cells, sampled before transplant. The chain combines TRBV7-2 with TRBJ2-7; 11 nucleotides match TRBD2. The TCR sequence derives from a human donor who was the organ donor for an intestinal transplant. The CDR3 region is CASSLVVTSGGAYEQYF. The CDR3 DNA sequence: TGTGCCAGCAGCTTAGTAGTTACTAGCGGGGGAGCCTACGAGCAGTACTTC.